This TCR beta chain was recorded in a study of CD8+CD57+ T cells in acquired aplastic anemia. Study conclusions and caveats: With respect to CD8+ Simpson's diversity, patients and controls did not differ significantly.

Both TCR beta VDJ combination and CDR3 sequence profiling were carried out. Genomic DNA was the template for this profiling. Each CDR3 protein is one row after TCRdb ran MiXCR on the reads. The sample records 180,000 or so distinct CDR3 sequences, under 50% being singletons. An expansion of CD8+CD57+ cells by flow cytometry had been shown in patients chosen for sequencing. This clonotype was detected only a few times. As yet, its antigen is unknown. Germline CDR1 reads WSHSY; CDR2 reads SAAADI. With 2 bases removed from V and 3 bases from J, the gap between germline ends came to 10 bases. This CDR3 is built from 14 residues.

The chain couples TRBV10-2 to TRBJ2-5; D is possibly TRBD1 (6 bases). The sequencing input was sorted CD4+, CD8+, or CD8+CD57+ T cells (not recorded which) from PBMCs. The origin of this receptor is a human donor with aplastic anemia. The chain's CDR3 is CASSESNREETQYF. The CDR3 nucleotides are TGCGCCAGCAGTGAGAGTAACAGGGAAGAGACCCAGTACTTC.